What follows describes a single T cell receptor (beta chain). The CDR3 contains 17 residues. The V segment lost 4 bases and the J segment 0 bases; nucleotides outside the gene matches: 7. The source of the sample is a study of early stage breast cancer tumors. Clones were read by immunoSEQ multiplex PCR, and TCRdb kept only the in-frame ones, dropping some. Of tens of thousands of clones in the sample, about three quarters were seen once. The sequence was obtained from a person aged 35-49 years with breast cancer. Specimen: blood. This sequence joins TRBV5-3 and TRBJ2-6; 7 positions match TRBD1. TRBV5-3 is an ORF; its function is uncertain. The CDR3 nucleotides read TGTGCCAGAAGCGCGTGGACAGGACCCTCTGGGGCCAACGTCCTGACTTTC. Protein sequence: CARSAWTGPSGANVLTF.